These 19 T cell receptor beta chains came from one sample sequenced in a study of long-term antiretroviral therapy in people with HIV (dated by TCRdb to the early 2020s). The immunoSEQ hsTCRB v3.0 assay was used at survey level resolution to sequence the TRB variable region. The table comes from immuneACCESS by way of TCRdb, which keeps in-frame sequences with V and J called. Part of the clones is missing from these tables; in studies checked, under half for an unresolved V gene and the rest for unknown reasons. This sample comprises 25,000 to 35,000 clones, just under 90% of them detected only once. Roughly 8% of the sample lies in the top ten. This specimen was unsorted PBMCs, taken 3.2 years before starting antiretroviral therapy. The receptor source for this set is a man aged 50-60 years with HIV.

The chain recombines TRBV4-1 with TRBJ2-1, with 9 bases that match TRBD1. Per germline, CDR1 MGHRA and CDR2 YSYEKL. Unmatched junction bases numbered 7, after V lost 1 base and J lost 3 bases. This CDR3 comprises 17 residues. CDR3 region: CASSQVPGQGFYNEQFF. The DNA of the CDR3 is TGCGCCAGCAGCCAAGTCCCGGGACAGGGATTCTACAATGAGCAGTTCTTC.

This chain links TRBV6-7 with TRBJ1-2; 8 bases are a match to TRBD1. TRBV6-7 is annotated as an ORF whose role is uncertain. The CDR3 has 17 amino acids. J gave up 6 bases and V 8 bases, and 20 bases lay outside the gene matches. This chain's CDR3 is CASGPIRVRTGGDGYTF. In DNA, the CDR3 is TGTGCCAGCGGTCCTATTAGAGTCCGAACAGGGGGGGATGGCTACACCTTC.

The chain recombines TRBV7-8 with TRBJ1-2; no clear D. Germline V gives CDR1 SGHVS, CDR2 FQNEAQ. V was cut by 5 bases and J by 4 bases, with 20 bases left in between. The CDR3 has 16 amino acids. The CDR3 coding sequence is TGTGCCAGCAGCGCCGAACCTTTAGAGGGAATCTATGGCTACACCTTC. Amino acid sequence: CASSAEPLEGIYGYTF.

The V and J genes are TRBV30 and TRBJ1-5, with D tentatively TRBD1 (6 bases). Germline assignment: CDR1 GTSNPN and CDR2 SVGIG (reference sequence). The CDR3 extends over 16 amino acids. V was clipped by 0 bases and J by 9 bases, with 21 bases between them. The CDR3 loop reads CAWSVDSWGVRGPQHF. The CDR3 coding sequence is TGTGCCTGGAGTGTCGACTCATGGGGGGTCAGGGGGCCCCAGCATTTT.

The V gene is TRBV7-9, the J gene TRBJ2-3, with a weak D call TRBD1 (6 bases). Trimming shortened V by 5 bases and J by 6 bases, and 15 bases separated the two germline ends. CDR3 size: 14 residues. The germline gives CDR1 SEHNR, CDR2 FQNEAQ (reference sequence). CDR3 sequence: CASSPFTGLDTQYF. CDR3 in DNA: TGTGCCAGCAGCCCTTTTACAGGGTTGGATACGCAGTATTTT.

The chain recombines TRBV19 with TRBJ2-7, with 10 bases matching TRBD1. Germline assignment: CDR1 LNHDA and CDR2 SQIVND (reference sequence). V lost 1 base, J lost 2 bases, and 2 bases stayed unmatched. The CDR3 is 15 residues long. The CDR3 protein is CASSIVGTGAYEQYF. The CDR3 nucleotides read TGTGCCAGTAGTATAGTGGGGACAGGGGCCTACGAGCAGTACTTC.

The chain uses TRBV5-4 and TRBJ2-5, with 10 nucleotides matching TRBD1. The better agreement between TRBJ2-7 and the DNA end casts doubt on the J call. The CDR3 spans 16 residues. CDR1 is SGHNT and CDR2 is YYREEE in the germline V gene (reference sequence). The CDR3 sequence is CASSITSGTGAYEQYF. CDR3 in DNA: TGTGCCAGCAGCATAACCTCGGGGACAGGGGCCTACGAGCAGTACTTC.

The V gene is TRBV9, the J gene TRBJ2-1; 11 bases match TRBD2. The ends lost 0 bases at V and 5 bases at J; junction bases unmatched: 10. The CDR3 runs 18 residues. Looked up from germline, CDR1 is SGDLS and CDR2 is YYNGEE. The CDR3 spells CASSVDGRLAGTHNEQFF. The CDR3 nucleotides read TGTGCCAGCAGCGTAGACGGACGACTAGCGGGAACACACAATGAGCAGTTCTTC.

The chain is built from TRBV25-1 and TRBJ1-4; a possible D gene is TRBD1 (5 bases). Germline V gives CDR1 MGHDK, CDR2 SYGVNS. There are 15 residues in the CDR3. The V end was cut by 1 base, the J end by 3 bases, with 9 bases between. CDR3 sequence (DNA): TGTGCCAGCAGTGAATTTAAGGGGCCTAATGAAAAACTGTTTTTT. This sequence encodes CASSEFKGPNEKLFF.

The chain recombines TRBV5-1 with TRBJ1-2; 9 bases fit TRBD1. The CDR3 sequence is 15 residues long. Germline trimming cut 2 bases from V and 4 bases from J; bases unmatched to any gene: 6. Germline V gene lookup returns CDR1 SGHRS and CDR2 YFSETQ. CDR3 sequence: CASSLTQGASYGYTF. In DNA form, the CDR3 reads TGCGCCAGCAGCTTAACACAGGGGGCGAGCTATGGCTACACCTTC.

CDR3 DNA sequence: TGTGCCAGCAGCCAAGGGGGCAGCGGGAGTTTTAGCGAGCAGTACTTC. Its translation: CASSQGGSGSFSEQYF. V usage is TRBV7-3 and J usage is TRBJ2-7; TRBD2 is a possible D gene (8 bases). CDR1 and CDR2 from the germline V gene are SGHTA and FQGTGA. The CDR3 is made up of 16 amino acids. V gave up 5 bases and J gave up 6 bases, with 23 bases separating them. Full variable domain (outside the CDR3, taken from reference TRBV7-3 and TRBJ2-7): GAGVSQTPSNKVTEKGKYVELRCDPISGHTALYWYRQSLGQGPEFLIYFQGTGAADDSGLPNDRFFAVRPEGSVSTLKIQRTERGDSAVYLCASSQGGSGSFSEQYFGPGTRLTVT.

The gene calls are TRBV7-9 and TRBJ1-5; 8 bases are a match to TRBD1. The CDR3 runs to 17 residues. CDR1 is SEHNR and CDR2 is FQNEAQ in the germline V gene (reference sequence). V gave up 3 bases and J gave up 0 bases; unmatched junction bases: 7. This chain's CDR3 is CASSFETGQASNQPQHF. The CDR3 coding sequence is TGTGCCAGCAGCTTCGAGACGGGACAGGCTAGCAATCAGCCCCAGCATTTT.

The chain combines TRBV6-5 with TRBJ2-3, with D uncertain. This CDR3 contains 14 residues. The V gene's germline CDR1 is MNHEY and CDR2 SVGAGI. Trimming cost V 6 bases and J 2 bases, with 12 bases left between them. The CDR3 loop reads CASRRDGYTDTQYF. As DNA, the CDR3 is TGTGCCAGCAGACGTGACGGATACACAGATACGCAGTATTTT.

This rearrangement joins TRBV5-8 to TRBJ1-5; D call uncertain. The germline gives CDR1 SGHTS, CDR2 YDEGEE. The CDR3 is 13 residues long. Trimming took 1 base from V and 7 from J, leaving 9 bases between them. CDR3 coding DNA: TGTGCCAGCAGCTTGCGGGAGGAACAGCCCCAGCATTTT. Its protein is CASSLREEQPQHF. The variable domain in full, with the rest retrieved from reference TRBV5-8 and TRBJ1-5, is EAGVTQSPTHLIKTRGQQATLRCSPISGHTSVYWYQQALGLGLQFLLWYDEGEERNRGNFPPRFSGRQFPNYSSELNVNALELEDSALYLCASSLREEQPQHFGDGTRLSIL.

The rearrangement uses TRBV5-1 and TRBJ2-5; tentatively, D is TRBD2 (6 bases). Germline values: CDR1 SGHRS, CDR2 YFSETQ. V lost 3 bases to trimming and J lost 1 base, with 13 bases between them. The CDR3 spans 15 residues. The CDR3 is CASSWGTGGQETQYF. CDR3 nucleotides: TGCGCCAGCAGCTGGGGGACTGGGGGCCAAGAGACCCAGTACTTC. The variable domain in full, completed from reference TRBV5-1 and TRBJ2-5, reads KAGVTQTPRYLIKTRGQQVTLSCSPISGHRSVSWYQQTPGQGLQFLFEYFSETQRNKGNFPGRFSGRQFSNSRSEMNVSTLELGDSALYLCASSWGTGGQETQYFGPGTRLLVL.

This clone has only a few counts. The genes are TRBV27 and TRBJ1-1; D uncertain. Germline CDR1 is MNHEY and CDR2 is SMNVEV (reference sequence). CDR3 length: 15 residues. V was trimmed by 5 bases and J by 4 bases, leaving 17 bases between them. This chain's CDR3 is CASSGAGGIVTEAFF. CDR3 DNA sequence: TGTGCCAGCAGTGGTGCGGGAGGCATAGTCACTGAAGCTTTCTTT.

This chain connects TRBV10-2 to TRBJ1-2; the D gene is possibly TRBD1 (6 bases). V lost 7 bases to trimming and J lost 5 bases, with 11 bases between them. The CDR3 sequence is 12 residues long. Germline-derived CDR1 and CDR2 are WSHSY and SAAADI. CDR3 sequence (DNA): TGCGCCAGCAACCAGGGGCGGTATGGCTACACCTTC. Translated: CASNQGRYGYTF.

The V gene is TRBV7-2, the J gene TRBJ1-2, with 7 nucleotides matching TRBD1. V lost 3 bases to trimming and J lost 8 bases; unmatched junction nucleotides: 6. This CDR3 is built from 13 residues. The germline V gene encodes CDR1 SGHTA and CDR2 FQGNSA. The CDR3 spells CASSFGQGEGYTF. The CDR3 nucleotides read TGTGCCAGCAGCTTTGGGCAGGGGGAGGGCTACACCTTC. Full variable domain (missing parts from reference TRBV7-2 and TRBJ1-2): GAGVSQSPSNKVTEKGKDVELRCDPISGHTALYWYRQSLGQGLEFLIYFQGNSAPDKSGLPSDRFSAERTGGSVSTLTIQRTQQEDSAVYLCASSFGQGEGYTFGSGTRLTVV.

This chain uses TRBV12-5 with TRBJ2-2; D gene ambiguous. Germline V CDR1 and CDR2: LGHNT, FRNRAP. The CDR3 loop spans 14 amino acids. The V end lost 1 base, the J end lost 3 bases, and 6 bases lay between the germline ends. Here the CDR3 DNA reads TGTGCTAGTGGTTTGGGTATACACACCGGGGAGCTGTTTTTT. It is translated as CASGLGIHTGELFF.